This TCR beta chain originates from a study of OX40 agonist ivuxolimab in advanced cancers. Study background: A partial response was reached by three patients: one with hepatocellular carcinoma and two with cutaneous melanoma.

Measured with immunoSEQ multiplex PCR; TCRdb has only the in-frame clones, and not every one. Of 30,000 to 40,000 clones in the sample, about 92% were seen once. Points on this clone: The antigen is unknown.

Trimming removed 8 bases from V and 3 bases from J; junction bases left unmatched: 8. Per germline, CDR1 MNHNS and CDR2 SASEGT. The CDR3 runs 14 residues. Findings and limits, study-wide: Expanded peripheral T cell antigen specificity was not determined. At 0.1-3.0 mg/kg, partial responders had clonal expansion among the lowest observed. Dose levels from 0.1 to 3.0 mg/kg saw CD4+ and CD8+ blood T cells expand clonally by week 6.

The chain recombines TRBV6-1 with TRBJ2-7; 9 bases line up with TRBD1. The specimen comprised CD4+ or CD8+ T cells sorted from blood, sampled in a trial of the OX40 agonist ivuxolimab. This TCR came from an adult with an advanced solid tumor such as melanoma, head and neck, liver or kidney cancer. This CDR3 is CASGADRGDYEQYF. CDR3 coding DNA: TGTGCCAGCGGCGCTGACAGGGGGGACTACGAGCAGTACTTC.